The 20 T cell receptor beta chains below come from one sample, sequenced in a study of type 1 regulatory T cells. TCRdb itself ran the reads through MiXCR, one entry per CDR3 protein. This table holds just under 65,000 distinct CDR3 sequences, about 50% found once. Which antigens these TCRs recognize remains unknown. The specimen was cultured non-Tr1 T cells, either the whole culture or a sorted T cell fraction (not recorded which). These receptors were obtained from a human donor in good health.

The CDR3 reads CASRRVSLRDGYTF. CDR3 sequence (DNA): TGTGCCAGCAGGCGGGTCAGCCTTAGGGATGGCTACACCTTC. The gene calls are TRBV6-2 or TRBV6-3 and TRBJ1-2; no clear D gene. Trimming took 6 bases from V and 6 from J, leaving 17 bases between them. Germline V gene data show CDR1 as MNHEY and CDR2 as SVGEGT. CDR3 length equals 14 residues.

The chain carries TRBV10-3 and TRBJ1-2; 7 bases are shared with TRBD1. The CDR3 loop spans 13 amino acids. Trimming at V came to 6 bases and at J to 6 bases, leaving 7 bases not matched to a gene. Germline assignment: CDR1 ENHRY and CDR2 SYGVKD. As DNA, the CDR3 is TGTGCCATCAGGGCTAATACAGGGGATGGCTACACCTTC. This sequence encodes CAIRANTGDGYTF.

V usage is TRBV5-1 and J usage is TRBJ2-7, with a weak D call TRBD2 (5 bases). This CDR3 contains 13 residues. The V and J ends lost 0 bases and 4 bases respectively, with 8 bases between them. The germline gives CDR1 SGHRS, CDR2 YFSETQ. CDR3 nucleotide sequence: TGCGCCAGCAGCTTGGGGGCGGGTTACGAGCAGTACTTC. The encoded protein is CASSLGAGYEQYF.

CDR3 DNA: TGTGCCATCAGTGAGGCCGGGACAGGGGGCGCATCTATGCCCGGGGAGCTGTTTTTT. Translated, it gives CAISEAGTGGASMPGELFF. This chain joins TRBV10-3 and TRBJ2-2; 12 nucleotides agree with TRBD1. The CDR3 consists of 19 residues. Germline-derived CDR1 and CDR2 are ENHRY and SYGVKD. The V and J ends lost 2 bases and 6 bases, in that order; junction bases with no gene match: 13.

This clonotype was seen more than once but under ten times. This sequence joins TRBV5-1 and TRBJ1-2; D may be TRBD1 (6 bases). Germline V gene sequence: CDR1 SGHRS, CDR2 YFSETQ. The CDR3 covers 14 residues. V gave up 4 bases and J gave up 4 bases, with 14 bases separating them. CDR3 bases: TGCGCCAGCAGCGGTCGGGGGCTTCTCTATGGCTACACCTTC. This gives the protein CASSGRGLLYGYTF.

The chain recombines TRBV6-2 or TRBV6-3 with TRBJ2-7, with D perhaps matching TRBD2 (6 bases). CDR1 and CDR2 from the germline V gene are MNHEY and SVGEGT. This CDR3 has 14 amino acids. The V end lost 4 bases, the J end lost 1 base, and 11 bases lay between the germline ends. CDR3 coding DNA: TGTGCCAGCAGTTCGACTAGTGGGTCCTACGAGCAGTACTTC. Translation gives CASSSTSGSYEQYF.

The chain has TRBV7-2 and TRBJ1-5, with a tentative D call TRBD1 (5 bases). The length of the CDR3 is 15 residues. Germline V gives CDR1 SGHTA, CDR2 FQGNSA. The V and J ends lost 1 base and 2 bases respectively, with 9 bases between them. The CDR3 bases are TGTGCCAGCAGCTTAGGAGGGGCGCGCAATCAGCCCCAGCATTTT. This translates into CASSLGGARNQPQHF.

CDR3 bases: TGCAGTGCTAGAGTTATTGCTCCGAAGTCTAATGAAAAACTGTTTTTT. Amino acids: CSARVIAPKSNEKLFF. The chain is built from TRBV20-1 and TRBJ1-4; D remains ambiguous. Germline CDR1 DFQATT, CDR2 SNEGSKA (reference sequence). The germline V and J ends were trimmed by 1 base and 3 bases, with 15 bases remaining between them. The CDR3 is made up of 16 amino acids.

This clonotype was picked up a small number of times. The gene calls are TRBV19 and TRBJ1-1; the match to TRBD1 covers 7 bases. Germline CDR1 reads LNHDA; CDR2 reads SQIVND (reference sequence). This CDR3 region has 12 residues. With 6 bases clipped from V and 11 bases from J, the junction kept 9 bases outside the gene matches. The CDR3 DNA sequence: TGTGCCAGTAGGAGACAGGGAGGACAGGCTTTCTTT. Its protein product is CASRRQGGQAFF.

The chain uses TRBV27 and TRBJ1-3, with D perhaps TRBD1 (5 bases). CDR3 length: 15 residues. Trimming removed 5 bases at V and 0 bases at J, with 11 bases between. Germline assignment: CDR1 MNHEY and CDR2 SMNVEV (reference sequence). CDR3 sequence (DNA): TGTGCCAGCAGTAGGGACCGCTCCTCTGGAAACACCATATATTTT. It codes for CASSRDRSSGNTIYF.

A few counts support this clonotype. The rearrangement joins TRBV10-3 to TRBJ2-3; 8 nucleotides agree with TRBD2. With V trimmed by 4 bases and J by 6 bases, 9 bases remained unmatched. The CDR3 totals 15 residues. The germline CDR1 and CDR2 sequences are ENHRY and SYGVKD. CDR3: CAISGAGAVRDTQYF. The CDR3 coding sequence is TGTGCCATCAGTGGAGCGGGGGCTGTTCGGGATACGCAGTATTTT.

The chain couples TRBV9 to TRBJ1-1; D gene uncertain. The length of the CDR3 is 13 residues. Deletions cut 2 bases from V and 0 bases from J, with 5 bases between. CDR1 and CDR2 (germline): SGDLS, YYNGEE. CDR3 residues: CASSVDMNTEAFF. The CDR3 DNA reads TGTGCCAGCAGCGTTGACATGAACACTGAAGCTTTCTTT.

This clonotype was counted a single time. The chain employs TRBV20-1 and TRBJ1-1; D is possibly TRBD1 (6 bases). The CDR3 is made up of 14 amino acids. Germline CDR1 is DFQATT and CDR2 is SNEGSKA (reference sequence). V shed 5 bases and J shed 5 bases, with 18 bases lying between them. Here the CDR3 DNA reads TGCAGTGCTCTTCCGGGACAAGGGGGAACTGAAGCTTTCTTT. As protein: CSALPGQGGTEAFF.

The chain joins TRBV29-1 to TRBJ2-4, with 8 positions matching TRBD2. CDR1 is SQVTM and CDR2 is ANQGSEA in the germline V gene. The CDR3 contains 12 residues. CDR3 DNA sequence: TGCAGTGCTGCGGGGGGTGAAAACATTCAGTACTTC. It translates to CSAAGGENIQYF.

This clonotype was observed a handful of times. The rearrangement uses TRBV28 and TRBJ1-1, with a possible D match to TRBD1 (5 bases). The CDR3 extends over 15 amino acids. The germline gives CDR1 MDHEN, CDR2 SYDVKM. V dropped 5 bases and J dropped 1 base, with 14 bases sitting between them. CDR3 DNA: TGTGCCAGCAGTGCCCAAGACAGCGCGAACACTGAAGCTTTCTTT. The encoded protein is CASSAQDSANTEAFF.

Only a few counts were recorded for this clonotype. The chain couples TRBV5-1 to TRBJ2-2; the D call may be TRBD1 or TRBD2 (5 bases each). The CDR3 is 15 amino acids. Germline loops: CDR1 SGHRS, CDR2 YFSETQ. Trimming took off 4 bases at V and 3 bases at J, with 13 bases between the two ends. The CDR3 protein is CASSRGLGDTGELFF. The CDR3 DNA is TGCGCCAGCAGCCGCGGGCTGGGGGACACCGGGGAGCTGTTTTTT.

About this clonotype itself: One end of the junction varies from germline; a read error may be responsible. The V call is TRBV18, the J call TRBJ2-5; D ambiguous. There are 12 residues in the CDR3. Germline values: CDR1 KGHSH, CDR2 LQKENI. The CDR3 spells CVSSTYQETQYF. CDR3 sequence (DNA): TGTGTCAGCTCAACGTACCAAGAGACCCAGTACTTC.

The chain employs TRBV10-1 and TRBJ2-3; possible D gene TRBD2, 5 bases. Trimming took off 3 bases at V and 4 bases at J, with 11 bases between the two ends. Germline V gene sequence: CDR1 WNHNN, CDR2 SYGVQD (reference sequence). The CDR3 consists of 14 residues. CDR3 loop: CASSDRGWADTQYF. The DNA for the CDR3 is TGCGCCAGCAGTGATCGGGGTTGGGCAGATACGCAGTATTTT.

This clonotype occurred a few times. CDR3 residues: CAWSSGLSNQPQHF. In DNA form, the CDR3 reads TGTGCCTGGAGTTCTGGACTGAGCAATCAGCCCCAGCATTTT. This rearrangement joins TRBV30 to TRBJ1-5; no definite D call. Looked up from germline, CDR1 is GTSNPN and CDR2 is SVGIG (reference sequence). V shed 2 bases and J shed 1 base, with 9 bases lying between them. This CDR3 comprises 14 residues.

The chain joins TRBV4-1 to TRBJ1-5; the match to TRBD1 covers 8 bases. The V gene's germline CDR1 is MGHRA and CDR2 YSYEKL. V was pared by 8 bases and J by 6 bases, with 15 bases of the junction left unmatched. The CDR3 runs to 16 residues. The CDR3 here is CASAKGGGQGRQPQHF. CDR3 in DNA: TGCGCCAGCGCGAAAGGGGGTGGACAGGGTCGTCAGCCCCAGCATTTT.